This T cell receptor (beta chain) was captured by sequencing in a study of cytomegalovirus exposure and HLA in healthy donors. Study findings and constraints: With high specificity and sensitivity, the classifier reportedly diagnosed cytomegalovirus status. Overall, approximately 180 TCR beta chains were annotated as cytomegalovirus-associated.

Worth noting for this clone: The target antigen is unknown.

TCRdb's table, derived via immunoSEQ multiplex PCR, lists solely in-frame clones and lacks some. The data contain tens of thousands of clones, approximately 96% of them singletons. Germline values: CDR1 GTSNPN, CDR2 SVGIG (reference sequence). J lost 5 bases, V lost 6 bases, and 9 bases had no gene match. The CDR3 consists of 13 residues. The source is a man between 18 and 35 years old in good health and CMV-seropositive. The chain is built from TRBV30 and TRBJ2-5; TRBD1 agrees at 7 bases. Sequencing was performed on PBMCs. The CDR3 region has the DNA TGTGCCTGCAACTCACCGGACAGGGAGACCCAGTACTTC. It codes for CACNSPDRETQYF.